The 19 T cell receptor beta chains presented below share a single source sample, sequenced in a study of cytomegalovirus exposure and HLA in healthy donors. Primers included in the PCR were 60 Vbeta and 13 Jbeta primers. The protocol was immunoSEQ multiplex PCR, while the TCRdb copy is restricted to in-frame clones and leaves out a portion. The repertoire holds tens of thousands of clones, with 75% to 80% as singletons. The sample taken for sequencing was PBMCs. The receptors here all came from a female donor in good health and CMV-seronegative.

The chain couples TRBV9 to TRBJ2-2; the D gene is possibly TRBD1 (6 bases). Trimming took off 4 bases at V and 4 bases at J, with 11 bases between the two ends. The CDR3 totals 14 residues. Germline V CDR1 and CDR2: SGDLS, YYNGEE. This CDR3 is CASSPDRSTGELFF. The CDR3 coding sequence is TGTGCCAGCAGCCCGGACAGATCCACCGGGGAGCTGTTTTTT.

CDR3 coding DNA: TGCGCCAGCAGTCAAAAGACAAAAACTTCATATGGCTACACCTTC. Amino acid sequence: CASSQKTKTSYGYTF. J is TRBJ1-2 and V is TRBV23-1; D unresolved. TRBV23-1 is labeled an ORF, and its function is uncertain. The CDR3 covers 15 residues. V lost 2 bases and J 5 bases, leaving 15 bases between the germline ends.

The chain links TRBV4-3 to TRBJ2-2; 7 bases agree with TRBD1. The germline CDR1 and CDR2 sequences are LGHNA and YSLEER. V shed 0 bases, J shed 6 bases, and the junction held 10 bases outside the gene matches. The CDR3 runs 17 residues. The CDR3 sequence is CASSQDTRPQGSGELFF. The CDR3 DNA reads TGCGCCAGCAGCCAAGATACCCGTCCACAGGGGTCCGGGGAGCTGTTTTTT.

The chain has TRBV15 and TRBJ2-4; D might be TRBD1 (5 bases). Germline CDR1 reads LNHNV; CDR2 reads YYDKDF (reference sequence). V shed 0 bases and J shed 9 bases, with 12 bases lying between them. The CDR3 runs 14 residues. DNA of the CDR3: TGTGCCACCAGCAGAGATGCAGGGTCGAGCATTCAGTACTTC. Its translation: CATSRDAGSSIQYF.

This clone was seen a single time. CDR3 DNA sequence: TGTGCCAGCAGAGATAGGGACAGGAGCTCTGGAAACACCATATATTTT. Residues: CASRDRDRSSGNTIYF. This sequence joins TRBV13 and TRBJ1-3, with TRBD1 matching over 8 bases. CDR1 and CDR2 (germline): PRHDT, FYEKMQ (reference sequence). The junction had 7 bases not matched to a gene; V was cut back by 6 bases and J by 0 bases. The CDR3 is 16 residues long.

The chain uses TRBV7-8 and TRBJ1-2; D unclear. Germline-derived CDR1 and CDR2 are SGHVS and FQNEAQ. The V end was cut by 4 bases, the J end by 3 bases, with 15 bases between. This CDR3 has 15 residues. The chain's CDR3 is CASSSSTALYYGYTF. In DNA form, the CDR3 reads TGTGCCAGCAGCTCGTCTACAGCACTCTACTATGGCTACACCTTC.

The gene calls are TRBV6-6 and TRBJ1-1; the D gene is possibly TRBD1 (6 bases). The V gene's germline CDR1 is MNHNY and CDR2 SVGAGI (reference sequence). V shed 2 bases and J shed 5 bases, with 12 bases lying between them. The CDR3 length is 14 residues. DNA of the CDR3: TGTGCCAGCAGTTACCTTGGACAGTGGACTGAAGCTTTCTTT. Protein: CASSYLGQWTEAFF.

This chain connects TRBV2 to TRBJ2-3; 7 nucleotides line up with TRBD1. This CDR3 spans 14 amino acids. The germline V gene encodes CDR1 SNHLY and CDR2 FYNNEI. J gave up 3 bases and V 4 bases, and 4 bases lay outside the gene matches. CDR3 coding DNA: TGTGCCAGCAGTGTGGGGACAGAAACAGATACGCAGTATTTT. This translates into CASSVGTETDTQYF.

The chain employs TRBV5-1 and TRBJ2-1, with 9 nucleotides matching TRBD2. J lost 6 bases, V lost 0 bases, and 7 bases had no gene match. The germline V gene encodes CDR1 SGHRS and CDR2 YFSETQ. The CDR3 totals 16 residues. As DNA, the CDR3 is TGCGCCAGCAGCTTGGCCAGGTTAGCGGGGGCCAATGAGCAGTTCTTC. It codes for CASSLARLAGANEQFF.

The V and J genes are TRBV9 and TRBJ2-2, with 7 bases aligning to TRBD2. V lost 3 bases and J lost 1; bases outside the gene matches: 3. CDR1 and CDR2 (germline): SGDLS, YYNGEE. The CDR3 totals 15 residues. The CDR3, as DNA: TGTGCCAGCAGCGAGCGGGGACGGAACACCGGGGAGCTGTTTTTT. Translation gives CASSERGRNTGELFF.

This sequence joins TRBV4-3 and TRBJ2-2; no clear D gene. Germline CDR1 and CDR2: LGHNA and YSLEER. Trimming took off 2 bases at V and 4 bases at J, with 8 bases between the two ends. The CDR3 is made up of 14 amino acids. The CDR3 spells CASSQQTGTGELFF. The CDR3 nucleotides are TGCGCCAGCAGCCAACAGACGGGCACCGGGGAGCTGTTTTTT.

The chain combines TRBV6-6 with TRBJ1-3, with unresolved D. Germline lookup yields CDR1 MNHNY and CDR2 SVGAGI (reference sequence). The CDR3 has 14 amino acids. The V gene lost 10 bases and the J gene lost 0 bases, with 13 bases spanning the gap. This CDR3 is CATSGGASGNTIYF. The DNA of the CDR3 is TGTGCCACCTCGGGTGGTGCCTCTGGAAACACCATATATTTT.

This clone was found once. V usage is TRBV7-9 and J usage is TRBJ1-4; D remains unclear. CDR1 is SEHNR and CDR2 is FQNEAQ in the germline V gene (reference sequence). The CDR3 has 15 residues. The V end lost 8 bases, the J end lost 4 bases, and 17 bases lay between the germline ends. Written as DNA, the CDR3 is TGTGCCAGCTCCCTCCGGCGGGTTGGTAATGAAAAACTGTTTTTT. Amino acid sequence: CASSLRRVGNEKLFF.

The genes are TRBV11-2 and TRBJ1-1; a weak D match, TRBD1 (6 bases). Looked up from germline, CDR1 is SGHAT and CDR2 is FQNNGV. This CDR3 region has 16 residues. V lost 7 bases and J 1 base, leaving 19 bases between the germline ends. As DNA, the CDR3 is TGTGCCAGCAACGTAGGGGGGGAGTGGTCGAACACTGAAGCTTTCTTT. Its protein product is CASNVGGEWSNTEAFF.

The rearrangement joins TRBV4-3 to TRBJ1-6; D is ambiguous. Germline V gene lookup returns CDR1 LGHNA and CDR2 YSLEER. Deletions cut 0 bases from V and 9 bases from J, with 6 bases between. The CDR3 is made up of 13 amino acids. The DNA for the CDR3 is TGCGCCAGCAGCCAAGAATGGAGTTCACCCCTCCACTTT. It codes for CASSQEWSSPLHF.

This chain connects TRBV9 to TRBJ1-3; TRBD1 might be the D (5 bases). Germline-derived CDR1 and CDR2 are SGDLS and YYNGEE. The V end lost 2 bases, the J end lost 0 bases, and 12 bases lay between the germline ends. The CDR3 is 16 residues long. The CDR3 nucleotides read TGTGCCAGCAGCGTCACCACAGGAGTCTCTGGAAACACCATATATTTT. It yields the protein CASSVTTGVSGNTIYF.

The CDR3 here is CASSDSEVASEQFF. In nucleotides, the CDR3 is TGTGCCAGCAGTGACTCAGAGGTAGCAAGTGAGCAGTTCTTC. The V call is TRBV6-4, the J call TRBJ2-1; no firm D call. The germline V gene encodes CDR1 MRHNA and CDR2 SNTAGT. V lost 0 bases, J lost 9 bases, and 12 bases lay in between. CDR3 size: 14 residues.

The chain uses TRBV4-1 and TRBJ1-4, with TRBD1 matching over 11 bases. Germline values: CDR1 MGHRA, CDR2 YSYEKL. The trim removed 0 bases at V and 7 bases at J, leaving 4 bases unmatched. The CDR3 runs 16 residues. The CDR3 nucleotides are TGCGCCAGCAGCCAAGAGGGGGGGACAGGGGGTGAAAAACTGTTTTTT. Translation: CASSQEGGTGGEKLFF.

V and J are TRBV6-1 and TRBJ1-4; D call uncertain. The germline V and J ends were trimmed by 8 bases and 8 bases, with 18 bases remaining between them. The CDR3 has 14 amino acids. Germline V CDR1 and CDR2: MNHNS, SASEGT. The CDR3 coding sequence is TGTGCCAGCCTGACGGGATACCGGGGAGAAAAACTGTTTTTT. Encoded protein: CASLTGYRGEKLFF.